This TCR beta chain was sequenced in a study of shared clonotypes between healthy human individuals (dated by TCRdb to 2020 to 2021). Study-level background: Two women and three men aged 18 to 49 years were included in the cohort. The study deeply sequenced blood TCR repertoires of about 5 healthy adults to estimate repertoire size and the extent of clonotype sharing between individuals. Libraries were prepared and TCR repertoires were sequenced by different laboratories using diverse techniques, in order to increase sequencing depth and limit assay-specific biases. Leukapheresis yielded between about 0.9 and 10 billion PBMCs per donor. For each donor, three plates each were used for CD4 naive and CD4 memory, two plates were used for CD8 naive, and one plate was used for CD8 memory. General study outcomes and caveats: Pairwise subsampling indicated that sequencing depth was expected to affect the degree of clonotype sharing among donors. Even with the large sequencing depth, rarefaction of the sorted-subset datasets indicated that sequencing was incomplete. Sampling was limited to blood, and TCR repertoires in tissue likely differ from TCR repertoires in blood. Compared with non-shared clonotypes, clonotypes shared by all four sorted-subset donors had higher generation probabilities. Sharing across four donors was observed for about 5% of naive CD4, under 4% of naive CD8, about 2.3% of memory CD4, and approximately 0.41% of memory CD8 clonotypes. The genetic and exposure-history diversity represented was limited by the small number of donors. Naive subsets generally had larger estimated clonotype richness than memory subsets.

Healthy HIV-negative adults with no recently reported acute infections or vaccinations were included as donors. Every donor was a Caucasian adult residing in Nashville, Tennessee, USA. Magnetic negative selection was used to enrich CD4+ T cells, after which naive cells were positively selected on CD45RA and the negative fraction became the memory subset. After blood collection by leukapheresis, PBMCs were isolated using Ficoll-Histopaque density gradient centrifugation and then cryopreserved in the vapor phase of liquid nitrogen. Purity and quantity of every magnetically sorted T cell population were checked by analytical flow cytometry. Genomic DNA was isolated from every sorted fraction and measured by UV absorbance on a Nanodrop 2000c. Turning to this clone: No cognate antigen has been identified for it. No clone much larger than this one lies a single base away; base qualities are absent.

CDR1 MNHEY and CDR2 SVGAGI were looked up in the germline V gene. After removal of 5 bases from V and 5 bases from J, the junction retains 7 bases not matched to a gene. From the cysteine through the phenylalanine, the CDR3 covers 14 amino acids. Just CDR3 DNA is preserved here, 42 bases in frame from base 1. Using the deep immunoSEQ assay, multiplex PCR amplified TCR CDR3 regions from genomic DNA. Extracted genomic DNA from each cell subset was spread evenly across all wells of several immunoSEQ 96-well plates, with each plate serving as a replicate. For sorted subsets, each replicate PCR was loaded with approximately 0.2 ug genomic DNA, equivalent to approximately 33,000 T cell genomes. Purified libraries were quantified with a Qubit 3.0 fluorometer, sized on a Bioanalyzer 2100, and re-quantified with the KAPA Library Quantification kit. Every immunoSEQ 96-well plate was sequenced on a dedicated single-read 150-cycle Illumina NextSeq 550 flow cell. In the paper's pipeline: The immunoSEQ output contained only junctional sequences without quality scores, so filtering could not match that applied to full-length reads. Sequences were annotated with PyIR, a Python wrapper for IgBLAST v1.9, using IMGT germline references to assign V/J genes and CDR3. Any read was removed if the V/J assignment was weak (E-value above 1e-6), the CDR3 was missing, or the read contained stop codons, out-of-frame junctions, or ambiguous translated residues. V3J clonotypes were defined as sequences sharing the same inferred V gene, J gene, and CDR3 amino acid sequence. The percentage overlap between two repertoires was calculated by dividing the number of shared unique clonotypes by the size of the smaller repertoire. Richness of each repertoire was evaluated using RTK rarefaction, the Chao1 estimator, and Recon v2.1 estimates of unobserved clonotypes. OLGA was used to compute generation probabilities for all TCRbeta clonotypes that the gDNA method yielded from a few donors. Here the immuneACCESS table is served through TCRdb, limited to in-frame sequences with V and J called. Missing clones are a known gap in these copies; in checked studies unresolved V genes cover under half, and the rest lacks a known reason. Clonal size and the V and J genes are those of that table, whereas D and trimming came from the DNA. This sample gives 2 million to 3 million clones in total; more than 85% of them show up just once. The biggest ten clones account for more than 0.35% of the sample.

This receptor was identified in a man aged 18 to 29 in good health. Some clones in this sample may be carry-over from other donors' samples. Rearrangement joined TRBV6-5 to TRBJ1-2; 8 bases in between match TRBD1. The material sequenced was naive CD4+ T cells from PBMCs. The sample's cell subset or site, from its label and the paper: CD45RA+ positively selected. The CDR3 protein sequence reads: CASSPRQGPYGYTF. Here is the DNA: TGTGCCAGCAGTCCCCGACAGGGGCCTTATGGCTACACCTTC.